These T cell receptor beta chains were read from a single sample in a study of blood T cells in healthy people across ages. TCRdb passed the 5' RACE reads through MiXCR, listing each CDR3 protein once. The table records about 970,000 distinct CDR3 sequences, roughly half of them present only once. Sequencing was done on a sample of blood. All receptors derive from an older woman in good health. Both conserved end residues are part of each CDR3.

j_gene,v_gene,len,CDR3aa
TRBJ2-5,TRBV4-1,17,CASSQDRMRAIYNEQYF
TRBJ2-4,TRBV27,20,CASSLRGQQFNSGAKNIQYF
TRBJ2-1,TRBV20-1,15,CSARDPSGSYDEQFF
TRBJ1-1,TRBV5-5,14,CASSLGTEILNAFF
TRBJ2-5,TRBV7-2,15,CASSLGRLPQETQYF
TRBJ1-5,TRBV6-6,14,CAGSYGESNQPQHF
NA,TRBV5-1,14,CASSAGPVGETQYF
TRBJ2-1,TRBV6-2/TRBV6-3,17,CASSSGTGIAFYNEQFF
TRBJ1-6,TRBV14,16,CASSSRLGARNSPLHF
TRBJ2-1,TRBV18,17,CASSPEGAGSPYWEQFF
TRBJ1-2,TRBV5-1,15,CASSPGERANYGYTF
TRBJ2-7,TRBV3-1,16,CASTPAGLAGVREQYF
TRBJ2-7,TRBV21-1,11,CASSKPRSEYF
TRBJ2-6,TRBV30,15,CAWTRSNTGANVLTF
TRBJ2-4,TRBV12-3/TRBV12-4,19,CASSLLWDRGSLAKNIQYF
TRBJ2-1,TRBV20-1,14,CNARRGGRNNEQFF
TRBJ2-7,TRBV20-1,13,CSASELFEDEQYF
TRBJ2-1,TRBV4-1,16,CASSQLLAGSYNEQFF
TRBJ1-2,TRBV18,13,CASSPGGHYGYTF
TRBJ2-1,TRBV5-1,15,CASSPGTVLGNEQFF
TRBJ2-3,TRBV6-6,15,CASSPRTGSTDTQYF
TRBJ2-3,TRBV29-1,13,CCVALWSRDTQYF
TRBJ1-1,TRBV29-1,13,CSVVWPPGPEAFF
TRBJ2-3,TRBV5-1,17,CASSSGLADSYTDTQYF
TRBJ2-3,TRBV10-3,14,CAIRDRAEAGGQYF
TRBJ2-1,TRBV5-1,17,CASRQTLAGMYGDEQFF
TRBJ2-6,TRBV28,21,CASSFFTVRTGGTSGANVLTF
TRBJ1-2,TRBV9,14,CASGSGEDNYGYTF
TRBJ2-1,TRBV20-1,14,CSAWGLAGYNEQFF
TRBJ1-4,TRBV12-3/TRBV12-4,14,CASSLTAYNEKLFF
NA,TRBV20-1,16,CSARPRGASGRLEQYF
TRBJ1-5,TRBV28,15,CASRPGQGVNQPQHF
TRBJ2-7,TRBV6-2/TRBV6-3,16,CASKRQGFIVSYEQYF
TRBJ2-5,TRBV20-1,13,CSARKGGPETQYF
TRBJ2-3,TRBV6-1,15,CASRPGLGSTDTQYF
TRBJ2-5,TRBV20-1,14,CSARWTSVYETQYF
TRBJ2-5,TRBV5-1,16,CASSLERTGPHHPSYF
TRBJ1-5,TRBV27,12,CASGYSNQPQHF
TRBJ2-3,TRBV29-1,12,CGVYRRSDTQYF
TRBJ2-2,TRBV7-2,15,CASRIPAGTTGGLFF
TRBJ2-1,TRBV9,18,CASSVEASGSDSYNEQFF
TRBJ1-2,TRBV7-9,15,CASSFTGVTSYGYTF